Sequencing of this T cell receptor beta chain was carried out in a study of shared clonotypes between healthy human individuals. This clone was seen a few times. The germline V gene encodes CDR1 MNHNS and CDR2 SASEGT. CDR3 size: 11 residues. J gave up 8 bases and V 5 bases, and 0 bases lay outside the gene matches. Assay: immunoSEQ multiplex PCR; the TCRdb copy retains only in-frame clones and omits some. The profile shows millions of clones, 85% to 95% of them singletons. The gene calls are TRBV6-1 and TRBJ1-3; 7 nucleotides line up with TRBD1. This receptor was identified in a man younger than 35 in good health. The specimen was naive CD4+ T cells sorted from blood. The subset here: CD45RA+ positively selected. The DNA for the CDR3 is TGTGCCAGCAGTAGGGGGCACACCATATATTTT. It codes for CASSRGHTIYF.